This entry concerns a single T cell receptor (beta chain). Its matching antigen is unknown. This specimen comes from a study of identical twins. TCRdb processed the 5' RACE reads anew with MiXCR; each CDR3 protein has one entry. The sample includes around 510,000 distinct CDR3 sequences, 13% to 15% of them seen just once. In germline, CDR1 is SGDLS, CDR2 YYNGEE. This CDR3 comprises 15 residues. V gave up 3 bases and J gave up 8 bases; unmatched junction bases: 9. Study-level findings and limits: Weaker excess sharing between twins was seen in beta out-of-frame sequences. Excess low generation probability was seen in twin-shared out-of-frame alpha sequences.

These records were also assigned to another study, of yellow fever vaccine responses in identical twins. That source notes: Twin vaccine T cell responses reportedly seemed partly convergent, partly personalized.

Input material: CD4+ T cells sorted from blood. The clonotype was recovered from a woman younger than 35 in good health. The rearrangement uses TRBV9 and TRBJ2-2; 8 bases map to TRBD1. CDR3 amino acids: CASSATLDRVGELFF. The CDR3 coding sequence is TGTGCCAGCAGCGCCACCCTGGACAGGGTAGGGGAGCTGTTTTTT.